Included here is one T cell receptor (beta chain) sequence, with context. This CDR3 spans 13 amino acids. CDR1 and CDR2 from the germline V gene are LNHNV and YYDKDF (reference sequence). V was cut by 9 bases and J by 3 bases, with 15 bases left in between. This specimen comes from a study of T cell changes during pregnancy in multiple sclerosis. Measured with immunoSEQ multiplex PCR; TCRdb has only the in-frame clones, and not every one. In the table there are 40,000 to 60,000 clones, approximately 90% of which are singletons. The TCR originated in a female donor with multiple sclerosis, enrolled in a pregnancy study. The sample here was CD8+ T cells from peripheral blood mononuclear cells, taken in the second trimester of pregnancy. The chain links TRBV15 to TRBJ2-7; perhaps TRBD1 as D (6 bases). CDR3 DNA sequence: TGTGCCACATCAGGGGATCCCAACTACGAGCAGTACTTC. It translates to CATSGDPNYEQYF.